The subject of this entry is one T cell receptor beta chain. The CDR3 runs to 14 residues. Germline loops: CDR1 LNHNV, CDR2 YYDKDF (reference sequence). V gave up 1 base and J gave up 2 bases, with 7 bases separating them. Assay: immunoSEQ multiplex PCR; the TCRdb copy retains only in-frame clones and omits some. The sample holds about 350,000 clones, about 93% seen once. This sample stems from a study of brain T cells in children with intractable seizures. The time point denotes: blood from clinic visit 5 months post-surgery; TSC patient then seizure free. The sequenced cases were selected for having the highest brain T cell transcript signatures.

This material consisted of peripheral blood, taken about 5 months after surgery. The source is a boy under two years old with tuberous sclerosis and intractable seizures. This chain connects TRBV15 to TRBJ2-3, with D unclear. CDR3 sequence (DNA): TGTGCCACCAGCAGAGGTACAGTCACAGATACGCAGTATTTT. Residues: CATSRGTVTDTQYF.